This T cell receptor (beta chain) was identified during a study of CD8+CD57+ T cells in acquired aplastic anemia. Study-wide background: The average for DNA from sorted CD4+ and CD8+ cells was roughly 3 ug.

Study-wide findings and caveats: Twenty-nine CD8+ CDR3 sequences were shared between patients and controls.

Details on this clonotype: Its antigen is unknown.

V gave up 2 bases and J gave up 6 bases; unmatched junction bases: 5. CDR3 size: 14 residues. CDR1 is KGHSH and CDR2 is LQKENI in the germline V gene. Researchers used genomic DNA as the template to profile TCR beta VDJ and CDR3. MiXCR, applied by TCRdb to the reads, yields one record per CDR3 protein. Of 150,000 or so distinct CDR3 sequences in the sample, 40% to 55% were seen once. Patients selected for sequencing had displayed CD8+CD57+ cell expansion by flow cytometry. The source of this sequence is a human donor with aplastic anemia. Material for sequencing was sorted CD4+, CD8+, or CD8+CD57+ T cells (not recorded which) from PBMCs. This chain connects TRBV18 to TRBJ1-2, with TRBD1 matching over 8 bases. CDR3 loop: CASSPNRQGNGYTF. The DNA for the CDR3 is TGTGCCAGCTCACCAAATCGACAGGGGAATGGCTACACCTTC.